These T cell receptor beta chains were read from a single sample in a study of blood T cells in healthy people across ages. In TCRdb, the 5' RACE reads were re-called with MiXCR into one record per CDR3 protein. The sample lists approximately 850,000 distinct CDR3 sequences; 40% to 50% were seen once. Source material: blood. Source of these receptors: a man in his fifties or sixties in good health. CDR3s include the opening cysteine and the closing phenylalanine or tryptophan. D genes are given only for firm matches. Not every row has a clone size; where given, it reads once, few, many or a size class.

TRBJ2-3 | NA | NA | TRBV20-1 | TGCAGTGCAAACAGGGATACTAGCACAGATACGCAGTATTTT | CSANRDTSTDTQYF
TRBJ2-7 | TRBD1 | NA | TRBV2 | TGTGCCAGCAGTTCACAAGGGGGCGGCTCCTACGAGCAGTACTTC | CASSSQGGGSYEQYF
TRBJ2-7 | NA | NA | TRBV5-1 | TGCGCCAGCAGCTTGGAAGCGGGACGGGACACCTACGAGCAGTACTTC | CASSLEAGRDTYEQYF
TRBJ1-1 | NA | few | TRBV29-1 | TGCAGCGCAGTGAAGAACACTGAAGCTTTCTTT | CSAVKNTEAFF
TRBJ1-3 | TRBD1 | NA | TRBV7-9 | TGTGCCAGCAGCCGGACAGGAGATCCTGGAAACACCATATATTTT | CASSRTGDPGNTIYF
TRBJ2-7 | NA | few | TRBV29-1 | TGCAGCGTTGAGTATCAAAATAGCTCCTACGAGCAGTACTTC | CSVEYQNSSYEQYF
TRBJ2-3 | TRBD2 | NA | TRBV7-2 | TGTGCCAGCAGCTTAGTCGCGGGGGGGTTAAACACAGATACGCAGTATTTT | CASSLVAGGLNTDTQYF
TRBJ2-1 | TRBD1 | few | TRBV2 | TGTGCCAGCAGTGAAGCCGGGACAGGGGGCTTCGGAGAGCAGTTCTTC | CASSEAGTGGFGEQFF
TRBJ2-2 | TRBD1 | NA | TRBV29-1 | TGCAGCGTTTCAGCCGGGACAGGGTTCGTCGGGGTGCTGTTTTTT | CSVSAGTGFVGVLFF
TRBJ2-5 | TRBD2 | few | TRBV4-3 | TGCGCCAGCAGCCCCCGACGACTAGCGGTGCAAGAGACCCAGTACTTC | CASSPRRLAVQETQYF
TRBJ1-1 | NA | few | TRBV6-6 | TGTGCCAGCGGCCGGGGGAGGGACACTGAAGCTTTCTTT | CASGRGRDTEAFF
TRBJ1-6 | NA | NA | TRBV7-9 | TGTGCCTCTCGGGCAAACGATAATTCACCCCTCCACTTT | CASRANDNSPLHF
TRBJ2-5 | NA | NA | TRBV20-1 | TGCAGTGCTAGAGGATGGCAGTCTGGGGAGACCCAGTACTTC | CSARGWQSGETQYF
TRBJ1-1 | NA | once | TRBV12-3/TRBV12-4 | TGTGCCAGCAGTTTTACAGACACCTTTGCTTTCTTT | CASSFTDTFAFF
TRBJ2-7 | NA | few | TRBV30 | TGTGCCTGGAGCGTCCTCACCGAGCAGTACTTC | CAWSVLTEQYF
TRBJ1-2 | NA | NA | TRBV3-1 | TGTGCCAGCAGCCCCCCGCAGTGGGCCTATGGCTACACCTTC | CASSPPQWAYGYTF
TRBJ2-4 | NA | once | TRBV7-2 | TGTGCCAGCAGCTTGGACCTGGACCACATTCAGTACTTC | CASSLDLDHIQYF
TRBJ1-5 | NA | few | TRBV7-9 | TGTGCCAGCAACTCGGGAAGCAATCAGCCCCAGCATTTT | CASNSGSNQPQHF
TRBJ1-2 | NA | NA | TRBV4-3 | TGCGCCGGCAGCCAAGATGTTCACGGTACTGGTGGCTACACCTTC | CAGSQDVHGTGGYTF
TRBJ2-4 | NA | once | TRBV5-1 | TGCGCCAGCAGCGGCCGACAGGCTGGGGGCAAAAACATTCAGTACTTC | CASSGRQAGGKNIQYF
TRBJ2-6 | NA | many | TRBV29-1 | TGCAGCGTTGACACTGTCAAGGACGGGGCCAACGTCCTGACTTTC | CSVDTVKDGANVLTF
TRBJ1-6 | NA | few | TRBV12-5 | TGTGCTAGTGGTTTTATGAGCTCCTATAATTCACCCCTCCACTTT | CASGFMSSYNSPLHF
TRBJ2-5 | NA | few | TRBV29-1 | TGCAGCGTTGATACCAGAACCGGACCCCTAAATTTCCAAGAGACCCAGTACTTC | CSVDTRTGPLNFQETQYF
TRBJ2-5 | TRBD2 | NA | TRBV5-1 | TGCGCCAGCAGCGGGACTAGTCTGGAGACCCAGTACTTC | CASSGTSLETQYF
TRBJ1-1 | NA | NA | TRBV12-3/TRBV12-4 | TGTGCCAGCAGCCAGAACGCGGGAGACACTGAAGCTTTCTTT | CASSQNAGDTEAFF
TRBJ2-3 | NA | few | TRBV7-2 | TGTGCCAGCAGCCCGTCACCGGGGCTCACAGATACGCAGTATTTT | CASSPSPGLTDTQYF
TRBJ2-1 | TRBD1 | once | TRBV29-1 | TGCAGCGTTCAAGAACCGGGACAGAGCACGAATGAGCAGTTCTTC | CSVQEPGQSTNEQFF
TRBJ2-7 | NA | few | TRBV5-6 | TGTGCCAGCACCTCATTTGTGTCCCAAAGCTCCTACGAGCAGTACTTC | CASTSFVSQSSYEQYF
TRBJ2-1 | TRBD1 | few | TRBV6-2/TRBV6-3 | TGTGCCAGCAGGCGACCGGGACAGGGTTCCTACAATGAGCAGTTCTTC | CASRRPGQGSYNEQFF
TRBJ1-1 | NA | NA | TRBV11-2 | TGTGCCAGCAGCATACAGGGCTCGGCTGAAGCTTTCTTT | CASSIQGSAEAFF
TRBJ1-6 | TRBD1 | once | TRBV28 | TGTGCCAGCAGTTTGTCGGGACAGAAGATTAAAAATTCACCCCTCCACTTT | CASSLSGQKIKNSPLHF
TRBJ2-7 | TRBD1 | NA | TRBV20-1 | TGCAGTGCTAGGTCACAGGGGCTAGACTACGAGCAGTACTTC | CSARSQGLDYEQYF
TRBJ1-1 | NA | few | TRBV6-1 | TGTGCCAGCAGTGCCTACTTCACGAACACTGAAGCTTTCTTT | CASSAYFTNTEAFF
TRBJ2-7 | NA | NA | TRBV4-3 | TGCGCCAGCAGCCAAGAGGCGGCCCCCTACAATGAGCAGTACTTC | CASSQEAAPYNEQYF
TRBJ2-2 | NA | few | TRBV29-1 | TGCAGCGTCCGGGACGGAAACACCGGGGAGCTGTTTTTT | CSVRDGNTGELFF
TRBJ2-5 | TRBD2 | NA | TRBV7-2 | TGTGCCAGCAGCCCCACGCTAGCGGGGGGTTCGGGAAAGACCCAGTACTTC | CASSPTLAGGSGKTQYF
TRBJ2-3 | TRBD1 | NA | TRBV5-6 | TGTGCCAGCAGCAAGACAGGGGATCCAGATACGCAGTATTTT | CASSKTGDPDTQYF
TRBJ2-1 | TRBD1 | NA | TRBV4-3 | TGCGCCAGCAGCCAGCAAGACAGGGGGCTGTACGAGCAGTTCTTC | CASSQQDRGLYEQFF
TRBJ2-5 | NA | NA | TRBV6-2/TRBV6-3 | TGTGCCAGCAAACTTTCCGTCTCGGGGACCCAGTACTTC | CASKLSVSGTQYF
TRBJ2-7 | TRBD2 | NA | TRBV11-2 | TGTGCCAGCAGCTCACCGGCTAGCGGATCCTACGAGCAGTACTTC | CASSSPASGSYEQYF
TRBJ2-7 | NA | NA | TRBV6-6 | TGTGCCAGCAGCGGGGGGCAGGGGAGCGAGCAGTACTTC | CASSGGQGSEQYF
TRBJ2-5 | NA | NA | TRBV6-5 | TGTGCCAGCAGTTACTCTAACGGTGTGGAGCAGTACTTC | CASSYSNGVEQYF
TRBJ1-6 | NA | NA | TRBV2 | TGTGCCAGCAGGGACGCGCAGGCACTTAATAATTCACCCCTCCACTTT | CASRDAQALNNSPLHF
TRBJ2-3 | TRBD1 | few | TRBV20-1 | TGCAGTGCAAATGGACAGGGAACAGATACGCAGTATTTT | CSANGQGTDTQYF
TRBJ2-4 | NA | NA | TRBV15 | TGTGCCACCAGCAGAGAGGTCGGACCGGGACATGGGGCCAAAAACATTCAGTACTTC | CATSREVGPGHGAKNIQYF
TRBJ2-7 | TRBD1 | NA | TRBV5-1 | TGCGCCAGCCAAAGGGACAGTCCCAATGAGCAGTACTTC | CASQRDSPNEQYF
TRBJ2-7 | TRBD1 | once | TRBV25-1 | TGTGCCGGCAGTCCGTCGAGACAGGGCGTCCACGAGCAGTACTTC | CAGSPSRQGVHEQYF
TRBJ2-3 | NA | NA | TRBV6-4 | TGTGCCAGCAGTGACACGGGGGGCACAGATACGCAGTATTTT | CASSDTGGTDTQYF
TRBJ1-2 | NA | NA | TRBV18 | TGTGCCAGCTCACCACGGGCAGGGAACTATGGCTACACCTTC | CASSPRAGNYGYTF
TRBJ1-5 | TRBD1 | NA | TRBV20-1 | TGCAGTGCAAAGGACAGGGGAGTTATGGGCGGTCAGCCCCAGCATTTT | CSAKDRGVMGGQPQHF
TRBJ2-3 | NA | few | TRBV29-1 | TGCAGCGTTGAAGTCTGGAGGGAGACAGATACGCAGTATTTT | CSVEVWRETDTQYF
TRBJ1-2 | NA | NA | TRBV21-1 | TGTGCCAGCAGCAAAGTTCCTCGGGACAGGGGGCCCTATGGCTACACCTTC | CASSKVPRDRGPYGYTF
TRBJ1-5 | NA | NA | TRBV6-6 | TGTGCCAGCAGTTACGAAATAAATCAGCCCCAGCATTTT | CASSYEINQPQHF